This T cell receptor (beta chain) was profiled in a study of blood T cell repertoires in COVID-19. Whole-study context: Whether acute or convalescent, the COVID-19 samples came from the United States, Italy and Spain.

In the 2 weeks before study entry, exposed participants met a COVID-19 case, which was PCR-confirmed or clinician-diagnosed. Germline V CDR1 and CDR2: PRHDT, FYEKMQ (reference sequence). The V and J ends lost 6 bases and 3 bases, in that order; junction bases with no gene match: 8. This CDR3 is 16 amino acids long. TCRdb keeps only in-frame clones here, not all; method: immunoSEQ multiplex PCR. The sample has 120,000 to 150,000 clones, around 90% seen once. This TCR was recovered from a woman aged 40 to 55 who had been exposed to COVID-19. The sequenced sample consisted of PBMCs or T cells enriched from blood (not recorded which). The gene calls are TRBV13 and TRBJ2-1; TRBD2 matches at 10 bases. The CDR3 DNA follows: TGTGCCAGCAGAGCGCGGACTAGCGGTATCTACAATGAGCAGTTCTTC. This sequence encodes CASRARTSGIYNEQFF.